The 22 T cell receptor beta chains presented below share a single source sample, sequenced in a study of T cells expressing NK-cell markers (dated by TCRdb to the early 2020s). The method behind the library was 5' RACE. Sequencing relied on an Illumina HiSeq 2000. TCRdb reprocessed the reads, reporting each CDR3 protein sequence once and no DNA. The sample's clone listing holds about 400,000 distinct CDR3 sequences. Around a tenth of the sample is taken by the ten largest. Specimen: blood T cells: a sorted CD56 or NKG2C T cell subset, CD4+ or CD8+ T cells, or bulk PBMC T cells (not recorded which). The origin of the receptors is a woman in her forties or fifties in good health. Donor details come from another sample of the same person, matched by shared clones.

The V call is TRBV11-2, the J call TRBJ1-1. The CDR3 has 14 amino acids. CDR1 SGHAT and CDR2 FQNNGV come from the germline V gene. The CDR3: CASSFLRGGTEAFF.

The CDR3 spells CAISESTATNEKLFF. V usage is TRBV10-3 and J usage is TRBJ1-4. The germline V gene encodes CDR1 ENHRY and CDR2 SYGVKD. The CDR3 loop spans 15 amino acids.

V and J are TRBV7-6 and TRBJ2-1; TCRdb lists TRBD2, though no DNA is available to test this call. Germline lookup yields CDR1 SGHVS and CDR2 FNYEAQ. The CDR3 runs 13 residues. The CDR3 spells CASSPQRGYEQFF.

This sequence joins TRBV2 and TRBJ2-5; TCRdb's assignment of TRBD2 cannot be checked, as there is no DNA. Germline V gives CDR1 SNHLY, CDR2 FYNNEI. The CDR3 extends over 12 amino acids. Here the CDR3 reads CASKGFQETQYF.

The V and J genes are TRBV20-1 and TRBJ2-1; checking the TCRdb D call of TRBD2 is not possible without DNA. Germline lookup yields CDR1 DFQATT and CDR2 SNEGSKA (reference sequence). This CDR3 has 15 residues. The CDR3 loop reads CSARDVQGLRQEQFF.

The rearrangement links TRBV29-1 to TRBJ2-5; the TCRdb call, TRBD1, lacks DNA for checking. Germline V gives CDR1 SQVTM, CDR2 ANQGSEA. The CDR3 runs 13 residues. The CDR3 spells CSVSTGGMGTQYF.

This chain links TRBV12-3 or TRBV12-4 with TRBJ2-1; TCRdb names TRBD1, which stays unverified in the absence of DNA. The CDR3 totals 13 residues. This CDR3 reads CASSPIGGGEQFF.

This rearrangement joins TRBV5-1 to TRBJ2-1; no DNA is available, so the TRBD2 call from TCRdb remains unchecked. CDR1 is SGHRS and CDR2 is YFSETQ in the germline V gene. This CDR3 region has 19 residues. The CDR3 protein is CASSLGVAGVQSSYNEQFF.

The CDR3 region is CATSDLTGGLATQYF. This chain joins TRBV24-1 and TRBJ2-5; the D call from TCRdb, TRBD1, cannot be confirmed without DNA. Germline CDR1 and CDR2: KGHDR and SFDVKD. The CDR3 has 15 amino acids.

V is TRBV24-1 and J is TRBJ1-5; the D gene TCRdb calls, TRBD1, cannot be checked with no DNA. This CDR3 has 13 amino acids. CDR1 and CDR2 (germline): KGHDR, SFDVKD. The CDR3 loop reads CATSDGGLGPQHF.

J is TRBJ2-1 and V is TRBV20-1; TCRdb proposes TRBD2, but this gene call is untestable without DNA. The CDR3 consists of 16 residues. Germline CDR1 DFQATT, CDR2 SNEGSKA (reference sequence). CDR3 loop: CSAIPIAGSSYNEQFF.

This sequence joins TRBV12-3 or TRBV12-4 and TRBJ2-3. CDR3 length equals 11 residues. The CDR3 region is CASRRSATQYF.

The V and J genes are TRBV5-1 and TRBJ2-2. The CDR3 runs 15 residues. Looked up from germline, CDR1 is SGHRS and CDR2 is YFSETQ. CDR3 protein: CASSFSTGTTGELFF.

The rearrangement links TRBV5-1 to TRBJ2-1; TCRdb returns TRBD1, unconfirmable since there is no DNA. This CDR3 spans 13 amino acids. Per the germline V gene, CDR1 is SGHRS and CDR2 is YFSETQ. CDR3: CASSWTGLDEQFF.

V gene TRBV20-1 combines with J gene TRBJ2-2; absent DNA, TCRdb's TRBD1 call cannot be checked. Germline CDR1 reads DFQATT; CDR2 reads SNEGSKA (reference sequence). CDR3 size: 16 residues. The CDR3 protein is CSARGGRTGITGELFF.

V gene TRBV19 combines with J gene TRBJ1-1; lacking DNA, the TRBD1 call made by TCRdb goes unchecked. Germline CDR1 LNHDA, CDR2 SQIVND (reference sequence). This CDR3 is built from 12 residues. The CDR3 region is CASRGQSTEAFF.

The chain joins TRBV4-2 to TRBJ1-1. This CDR3 comprises 18 residues. The germline CDR1 and CDR2 sequences are LGHNA and YNFKEQ. The CDR3 sequence is CASSQDSAHLVGAAEAFF.

The V gene is TRBV7-6, the J gene TRBJ1-1; TCRdb calls TRBD1, which cannot be checked without DNA. The CDR3 length is 13 residues. Germline V gene lookup returns CDR1 SGHVS and CDR2 FNYEAQ. The CDR3 loop is CASRRIQGGEAFF.

The chain recombines TRBV3-1 with TRBJ2-3; TCRdb's D call of TRBD2 is untestable without DNA. In germline, CDR1 is LGHDT, CDR2 YNNKEL (reference sequence). The CDR3 is 14 residues long. Here the CDR3 reads CASSPWAEGDTQYF.

The chain uses TRBV29-1 and TRBJ2-1; TCRdb gives TRBD2 as the D gene, but with no DNA this cannot be confirmed. This CDR3 has 14 residues. Germline CDR1 and CDR2: SQVTM and ANQGSEA. This CDR3 is CSVDGGRVGREQFF.

The chain recombines TRBV29-1 with TRBJ2-1. The germline CDR1 and CDR2 sequences are SQVTM and ANQGSEA. The CDR3 has 11 amino acids. The CDR3 sequence is CSADRYNEQFF.

The chain employs TRBV2 and TRBJ2-3. Germline lookup yields CDR1 SNHLY and CDR2 FYNNEI. The CDR3 covers 16 residues. CDR3 residues: CASRVEIYANTDTQYF.